This T cell receptor beta chain was identified in a study of shared clonotypes between healthy human individuals. Study results and caveats: Researchers sampled only blood; tissue repertoires likely differ.

Per the study methods: Without quality scores, immunoSEQ junctional reads could not be filtered like full-length reads. Sequenced by immunoSEQ multiplex PCR; TCRdb stores in-frame clones only, minus some. Clone size and the V and J calls come from that table; the DNA yielded D and trimming. Among about half a million clones listed, approximately 80% were seen once. Germline V gene lookup returns CDR1 SQVTM and CDR2 ANQGSEA. The V segment lost 8 bases and the J segment 5 bases; nucleotides outside the gene matches: 12. The CDR3 has 14 amino acids. Adults of Caucasian background living in Nashville, Tennessee made up all donors. Unsorted samples drew genomic DNA from approximately 87 million PBMCs. As for this clone: As yet, its antigen is unknown.

The sample was PBMCs. The sequence came from a woman in her forties in good health. Some clones in this sample may be carry-over from other donors' samples. This chain links TRBV29-1 with TRBJ2-1; 7 bases line up with TRBD1. The CDR3 here is CSLYPGTANNEQFF. The DNA for the CDR3 is TGCAGCCTTTACCCCGGGACAGCGAACAATGAGCAGTTCTTC.